Below are 5 T cell receptor beta chains sequenced from a single sample in a study of human T cells and chemical hapten exposure. The sample's time point: pre-sensitization, week 0. Documented treatment: therapeutic diphenylcyclopropenone sensitization with weekly scalp DPC. TCRdb re-called the RACE reads through MiXCR, storing one row per CDR3 protein. The sample lists more than 150,000 distinct CDR3 sequences, approximately 29% occurring once. The sequencing used whole blood, collected in connection with sensitization to the hapten diphenylcyclopropenone (DPC). The receptors here all came from a woman under 40 with alopecia areata. Some clones in this sample may be carry-over from other donors' samples.

The sample holds one count of this clonotype. J is TRBJ1-1 and V is TRBV4-2, with D tentatively TRBD1 (5 bases). The V end was cut by 1 base, the J end by 0 bases, with 24 bases between. There are 20 residues in the CDR3. The V gene's germline CDR1 is LGHNA and CDR2 YNFKEQ. This CDR3 is CASSQVYELRGRRVNTEAFF. In DNA, the CDR3 is TGTGCCAGCAGCCAAGTCTATGAATTGAGGGGCCGGAGGGTGAACACTGAAGCTTTCTTT.

J is TRBJ2-7 and V is TRBV4-3; D may correspond to TRBD1 or TRBD2 (5 bases each). The V end lost 5 bases, the J end lost 7 bases, and 9 bases lay between the germline ends. Germline CDR1 reads LGHNA; CDR2 reads YSLEER. The CDR3 is made up of 11 amino acids. Here the CDR3 reads CASSSGAEQYF. The CDR3 DNA sequence: TGCGCCAGCAGCTCCGGGGCAGAGCAGTACTTC.

This clonotype was detected a few times. CDR3 DNA: TGTGCCAGCAGTTTGGGGTTGCCGAACACTGAAGCTTTCTTT. This gives the protein CASSLGLPNTEAFF. The gene calls are TRBV27 and TRBJ1-1; D not certain. The CDR3 loop spans 14 amino acids. V was pared by 3 bases and J by 1 base, with 9 bases between. The germline V gene encodes CDR1 MNHEY and CDR2 SMNVEV (reference sequence).

The chain links TRBV20-1 to TRBJ2-1; TRBD2 agrees at 7 bases. Trimming cost V 1 base and J 9 bases; bases outside gene matches: 9. Germline CDR1 and CDR2: DFQATT and SNEGSKA (reference sequence). The CDR3 is made up of 14 amino acids. The CDR3 DNA reads as TGCAGTGCTAGAGGGGGAGGGATCTCGGGTGAGCAGTTCTTC. Translating gives CSARGGGISGEQFF.

V usage is TRBV5-1 and J usage is TRBJ1-1, with 8 bases that match TRBD1. The V gene's germline CDR1 is SGHRS and CDR2 YFSETQ. Trimming removed 2 bases from V and 1 base from J; junction bases left unmatched: 4. The CDR3 extends over 15 amino acids. CDR3 DNA: TGCGCCAGCAGCTTACCGGGACAGGCGAACACTGAAGCTTTCTTT. Translated, it gives CASSLPGQANTEAFF.